This T cell receptor beta chain was recorded in a study of T cell repertoires in cytomegalovirus infection. Each CDR3 protein is one row after TCRdb ran MiXCR on the reads. The table lists under 500,000 distinct CDR3 sequences, 40% to 50% of them singletons. The CDR3 spans 12 residues. Germline assignment: CDR1 KGHDR and CDR2 SFDVKD. The V and J ends lost 4 bases and 7 bases respectively, with 7 bases between them. With regard to this clonotype: Its specificity is unknown.

Here the sequenced sample was cultured PBMCs, taken from culture after CMV antigen stimulation. The chain links TRBV24-1 to TRBJ2-1; weak D call: TRBD1 (5 bases). The receptor was isolated from a human donor in good health (CMV status not recorded). Some clones in this sample may be carry-over from other donors' samples. The chain's CDR3 is CATSERGNEQFF. The CDR3 bases are TGTGCCACCAGTGAAAGGGGTAATGAGCAGTTCTTC.